The 19 T cell receptor beta chains below come from one sample, sequenced in a study of immune heterogeneity within non-small cell lung tumors. Bulk tumor gDNA, 450 to 650 ng per sample, served as the TCR template. In surgery, several biopsies were collected from each primary tumor at widely spaced sites. Enrolled individuals presented with untreated, newly diagnosed non-small cell lung cancer and received curative surgery. The authors amplified TCR beta CDR3 by multiplex PCR with 32 V and 13 J primers. TCRdb reanalysed the multiplex PCR reads using MiXCR and keeps one entry per CDR3 protein. The repertoire holds about 2,000 distinct CDR3 sequences, with more than 25% as singletons. Sequences were obtained from lung tumor tissue. The origin of the receptors is a woman aged 60 to 75 with non-small cell lung cancer.

This clonotype occurred a few times. The V and J genes are TRBV3-1 and TRBJ1-1, with D possibly matching TRBD1 (6 bases). V gave up 4 bases and J gave up 2 bases, with 14 bases separating them. The CDR3 spans 15 residues. The germline CDR1 and CDR2 sequences are LGHDT and YNNKEL (reference sequence). CDR3 in DNA: TGTGCCAGCAGCCTAACAGGGAGGTCAAACACTGAAGCTTTCTTT. It yields the protein CASSLTGRSNTEAFF. The entire variable domain, with the rest obtained from reference TRBV3-1 and TRBJ1-1, is as follows: DTAVSQTPKYLVTQMGNDKSIKCEQNLGHDTMYWYKQDSKKFLKIMFSYNNKELIINETVPNRFSPKSPDKAHLNLHINSLELGDSAVYFCASSLTGRSNTEAFFGQGTRLTVV.

In this sample, this clonotype is medium-sized. This chain uses TRBV7-2 with TRBJ2-7; 12 bases match TRBD1. Germline V CDR1 and CDR2: SGHTA, FQGNSA. After removal of 2 bases from V and 3 bases from J, the junction contained 5 bases not matched to a gene. CDR3 length equals 16 residues. DNA for the CDR3: TGTGCCAGCAGCTTATCAGGGACAGGGGGCATCTACGAGCAGTACTTC. This gives the protein CASSLSGTGGIYEQYF.

This clonotype is medium-sized (0.01 to 0.1%) within its sample. The V and J genes are TRBV20-1 and TRBJ2-7; TRBD2 might be the D (5 bases). The germline gives CDR1 DFQATT, CDR2 SNEGSKA (reference sequence). The CDR3 is 13 residues long. Trimming shortened V by 4 bases and J by 3 bases, and 13 bases separated the two germline ends. CDR3 bases: TGCAGTGCTACCCCGGACTCGATCTACGAGCAGTACTTC. Translation: CSATPDSIYEQYF.

This clonotype ranks as medium-sized. The chain combines TRBV11-3 with TRBJ2-3; D assignment may be TRBD1 or TRBD2 (7 bases each). The germline V gene has CDR1 SGHNT and CDR2 YENEEA. CDR3 size: 15 residues. V lost 5 bases, J lost 1 base, and 13 bases lay in between. As DNA, the CDR3 is TGTGCCAGCAGCCCAGGGGGAGGGGGCACAGATACGCAGTATTTT. Translating it yields CASSPGGGGTDTQYF.

The chain couples TRBV5-1 to TRBJ1-1; D is perhaps TRBD1 (5 bases). The length of the CDR3 is 13 residues. Germline lookup yields CDR1 SGHRS and CDR2 YFSETQ. V lost 1 base, J lost 6 bases, and 10 bases lay in between. Written as DNA, the CDR3 is TGCGCCAGCAGCTTGCCAGGGAGTGCTGAAGCTTTCTTT. Its translation is CASSLPGSAEAFF.

This chain connects TRBV2 to TRBJ2-7; 11 positions agree with TRBD1. Losses at the gene ends were 6 bases for V and 4 bases for J; bases not matched to a gene: 2. Germline loops: CDR1 SNHLY, CDR2 FYNNEI. There are 13 residues in the CDR3. This CDR3 reads CASRGDRGYEQYF. The CDR3 region has the DNA TGTGCCAGCAGAGGGGACAGGGGGTACGAGCAGTACTTC.

This clonotype was seen a few times. CDR3 DNA sequence: TGTGCCAGCAAGCAGGGACTAGCTGTTTCGGAGACCCAGTACTTC. Protein product: CASKQGLAVSETQYF. The J gene is TRBJ2-5, the V gene TRBV12-3 or TRBV12-4, with 9 bases lining up with TRBD2. The CDR3 consists of 15 residues. V dropped 7 bases and J dropped 5; count of bases not matched to a gene: 11.

Relative to its sample, this clonotype is medium-sized (0.01 to 0.1%). This sequence joins TRBV2 and TRBJ1-5, with 7 nucleotides matching TRBD1. The germline V gene encodes CDR1 SNHLY and CDR2 FYNNEI. V gave up 1 base and J gave up 3 bases; unmatched junction bases: 3. The CDR3 is made up of 15 amino acids. The CDR3 loop is CASSEGGQHNQPQHF. The DNA for the CDR3 is TGTGCCAGCAGTGAAGGGGGACAGCACAATCAGCCCCAGCATTTT.

The table lists this clonotype with a few counts. The chain has TRBV20-1 and TRBJ2-3; 11 nucleotides match TRBD2. V trimming: 4 bases; J trimming: 2 bases; junction bases outside the gene matches: 2. CDR3 size: 14 residues. Germline CDR1 reads DFQATT; CDR2 reads SNEGSKA (reference sequence). CDR3 loop: CSAKGLAVTDTQYF. Written as DNA, the CDR3 is TGCAGTGCTAAGGGACTAGCGGTCACAGATACGCAGTATTTT.

This clonotype has a handful of counts. The V call is TRBV29-1, the J call TRBJ2-3; unclear D gene. CDR3 length: 12 amino acids. Per the germline V gene, CDR1 is SQVTM and CDR2 is ANQGSEA. The V end was cut by 2 bases, the J end by 1 base, with 4 bases between. CDR3 sequence: CSVESGTDTQYF. The DNA of the CDR3 is TGCAGCGTTGAATCCGGCACAGATACGCAGTATTTT.

The rearrangement joins TRBV5-8 to TRBJ2-7; possibly TRBD2 for D (5 bases). Looked up from germline, CDR1 is SGHTS and CDR2 is YDEGEE. The V and J ends lost 2 bases and 3 bases respectively, with 12 bases between them. The CDR3 sequence is 14 residues long. The CDR3: CASSLRGKGYEQYF. CDR3 DNA: TGTGCCAGCAGCTTAAGAGGGAAGGGCTACGAGCAGTACTTC.

This clonotype was detected a few times. In nucleotides, the CDR3 is TGTGCCACCAGTGATTTGGGTTCCTACGAGCAGTACTTC. It translates to CATSDLGSYEQYF. This chain joins TRBV24-1 and TRBJ2-7; the D is unclear. The CDR3 consists of 13 residues. Germline values: CDR1 KGHDR, CDR2 SFDVKD. V was trimmed by 0 bases and J by 1 base, leaving 3 bases between them.

By proportion, this clonotype is large (0.1 to 1%). V usage is TRBV5-1 and J usage is TRBJ2-2; D may be TRBD1 or TRBD2 (5 bases each). Trimming cost V 4 bases and J 6 bases, with 19 bases left between them. Per germline, CDR1 SGHRS and CDR2 YFSETQ. The CDR3 loop spans 16 amino acids. CDR3 sequence reads: CASSPGTRATAGELFF. In DNA, the CDR3 is TGCGCCAGCAGCCCTGGGACCAGGGCCACCGCCGGGGAGCTGTTTTTT.

By sample share, this clonotype is large. The chain combines TRBV20-1 with TRBJ1-2; D remains ambiguous. CDR1 is DFQATT and CDR2 is SNEGSKA in the germline V gene (reference sequence). Trimming stripped 1 base from V and 5 bases from J, with 8 bases between. The CDR3 is 12 amino acids. The CDR3 DNA reads TGCAGTGCTAGAGCCCAACCATATGGCTACACCTTC. Translated: CSARAQPYGYTF.

The CDR3 DNA follows: TGTGCCAGCAGCTTAGTTTCTTTGTCTTTCTCGGCGGGAGCACCCCATGAGCAGTTCTTC. Translated, it gives CASSLVSLSFSAGAPHEQFF. The J gene is TRBJ2-1, the V gene TRBV11-2, with 7 bases fitting TRBD2. J was trimmed by 8 bases and V by 1 base; bases with no gene match: 23. This CDR3 region has 20 residues. CDR1 and CDR2 from the germline V gene are SGHAT and FQNNGV.

By proportion, this clonotype is large. V is TRBV6-5 and J is TRBJ2-1; 12 bases line up with TRBD2. The V gene's germline CDR1 is MNHEY and CDR2 SVGAGI. The CDR3 contains 15 residues. V was clipped by 0 bases and J by 10 bases; unmatched bases: 4. The CDR3 loop is CASSYSRTSGIEQFF. The CDR3 DNA is TGTGCCAGCAGTTACTCACGGACTAGCGGGATCGAGCAGTTCTTC.

J is TRBJ1-1 and V is TRBV7-9; 9 nucleotides align to TRBD1. Germline CDR1 and CDR2: SEHNR and FQNEAQ (reference sequence). This CDR3 is built from 13 residues. The V segment lost 1 base and the J segment 8 bases; nucleotides outside the gene matches: 2. The CDR3 DNA follows: TGTGCCAGCAGCTTAGATACAGGGGGCGAAGCTTTCTTT. Translation gives CASSLDTGGEAFF.

This clonotype was seen a single time. The chain couples TRBV30 to TRBJ2-2; the D gene is possibly TRBD2 (6 bases). Between the trimmed V and J ends, which lost 4 bases and 3 bases, there was a span of 12 bases. The CDR3 covers 14 residues. Germline lookup yields CDR1 GTSNPN and CDR2 SVGIG (reference sequence). CDR3: CAWTLPGDTGELFF. DNA of the CDR3: TGTGCCTGGACCCTGCCGGGGGACACCGGGGAGCTGTTTTTT.

This clonotype was seen only once. A much larger clone differs from this one at a single base, so this may be a read error. The chain links TRBV12-3 or TRBV12-4 to TRBJ2-7, with TRBD1 matching over 7 bases. CDR3 size: 15 residues. This CDR3 reads CASSGRQGHLREHYF. The CDR3 region has the DNA TGTGCCAGCAGTGGTCGACAGGGCCATCTACGAGAGCATTACTTC.